This entry features one T cell receptor (beta chain) sequence. The V gene lost 4 bases and the J gene lost 3 bases, with 14 bases spanning the gap. This CDR3 is built from 15 residues. Germline V gene sequence: CDR1 MNHEY, CDR2 SMNVEV (reference sequence). This entry belongs to a study of blood T cell repertoires in COVID-19. Measured with immunoSEQ multiplex PCR; TCRdb has only the in-frame clones, and not every one. This sample has 140,000 to 150,000 clones, with 88% found just once. The sequenced sample consisted of peripheral blood. This sequence joins TRBV27 and TRBJ2-3; TRBD2 is a possible D gene (6 bases). This sequence originates from a human donor in a cohort sampled during active COVID-19. CDR3 nucleotides: TGTGCCAGCAGTTCGACTAGAGTAGGTACAGATACGCAGTATTTT. It translates to CASSSTRVGTDTQYF.